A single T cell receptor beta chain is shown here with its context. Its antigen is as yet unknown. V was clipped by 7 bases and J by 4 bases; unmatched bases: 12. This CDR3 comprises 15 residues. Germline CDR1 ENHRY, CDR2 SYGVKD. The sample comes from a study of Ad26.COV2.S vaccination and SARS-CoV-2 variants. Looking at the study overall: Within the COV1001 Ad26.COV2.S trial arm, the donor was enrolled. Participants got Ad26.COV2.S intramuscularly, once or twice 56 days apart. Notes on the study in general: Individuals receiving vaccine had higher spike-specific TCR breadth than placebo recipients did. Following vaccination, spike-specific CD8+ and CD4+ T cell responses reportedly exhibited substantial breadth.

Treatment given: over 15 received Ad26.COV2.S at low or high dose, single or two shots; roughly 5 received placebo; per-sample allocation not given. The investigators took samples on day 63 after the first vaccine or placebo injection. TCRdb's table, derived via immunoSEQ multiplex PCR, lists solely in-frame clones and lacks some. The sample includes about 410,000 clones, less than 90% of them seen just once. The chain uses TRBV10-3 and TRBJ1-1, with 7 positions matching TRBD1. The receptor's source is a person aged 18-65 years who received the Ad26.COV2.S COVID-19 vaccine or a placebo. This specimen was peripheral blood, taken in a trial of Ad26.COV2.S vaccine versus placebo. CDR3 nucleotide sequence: TGTGCCATCACTAAGGAGGCAGGGGGAAGCACTGAAGCTTTCTTT. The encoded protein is CAITKEAGGSTEAFF.